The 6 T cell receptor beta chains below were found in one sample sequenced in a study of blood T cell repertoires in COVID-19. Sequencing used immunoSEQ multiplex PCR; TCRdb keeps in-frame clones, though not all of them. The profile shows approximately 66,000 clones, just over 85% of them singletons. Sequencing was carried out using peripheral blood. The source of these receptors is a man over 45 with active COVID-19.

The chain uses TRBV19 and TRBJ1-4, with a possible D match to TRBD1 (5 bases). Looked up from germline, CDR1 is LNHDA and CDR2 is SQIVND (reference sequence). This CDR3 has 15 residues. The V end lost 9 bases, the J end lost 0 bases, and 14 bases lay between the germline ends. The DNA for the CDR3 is TGTGCCAGCAGGGCTGGGGCTGCAACTAATGAAAAACTGTTTTTT. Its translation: CASRAGAATNEKLFF.

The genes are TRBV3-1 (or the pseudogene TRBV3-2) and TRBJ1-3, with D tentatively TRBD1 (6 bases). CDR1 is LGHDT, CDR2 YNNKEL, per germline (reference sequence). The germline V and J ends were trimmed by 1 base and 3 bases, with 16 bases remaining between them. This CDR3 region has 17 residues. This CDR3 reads CASSQGPATGFGNTIYF. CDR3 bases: TGTGCCAGCAGCCAAGGGCCAGCCACAGGGTTTGGAAACACCATATATTTT.

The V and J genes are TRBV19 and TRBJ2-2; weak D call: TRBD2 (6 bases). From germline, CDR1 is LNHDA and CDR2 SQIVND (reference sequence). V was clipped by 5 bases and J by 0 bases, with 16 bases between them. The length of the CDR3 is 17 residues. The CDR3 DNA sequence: TGTGCCAGTAGTCTGTCTAGCGTAAACGCGAACACCGGGGAGCTGTTTTTT. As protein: CASSLSSVNANTGELFF.

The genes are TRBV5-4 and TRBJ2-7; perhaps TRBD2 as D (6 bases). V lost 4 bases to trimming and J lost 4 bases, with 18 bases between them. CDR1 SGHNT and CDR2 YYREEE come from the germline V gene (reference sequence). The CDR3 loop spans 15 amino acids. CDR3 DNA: TGTGCCAGCAGCGGAGGGTATTTGGCCGATTACGAGCAGTACTTC. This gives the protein CASSGGYLADYEQYF.

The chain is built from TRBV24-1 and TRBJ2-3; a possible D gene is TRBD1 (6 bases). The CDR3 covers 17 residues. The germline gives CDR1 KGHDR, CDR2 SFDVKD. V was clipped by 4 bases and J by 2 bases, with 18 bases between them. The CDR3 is CATSDLPTGINTDTQYF. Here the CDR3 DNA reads TGTGCCACCAGTGACTTACCTACAGGGATCAACACAGATACGCAGTATTTT.

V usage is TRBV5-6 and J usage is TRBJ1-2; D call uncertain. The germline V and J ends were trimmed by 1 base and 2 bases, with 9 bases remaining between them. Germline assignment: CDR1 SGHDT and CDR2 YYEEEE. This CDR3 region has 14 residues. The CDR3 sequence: CASSLNRRNYGYTF. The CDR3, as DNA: TGTGCCAGCAGCTTGAACAGACGCAACTATGGCTACACCTTC.